What follows are 5 T cell receptor beta chains derived from one specimen sequenced in a study of immune cell composition in non-small cell lung cancer. Sequencing used immunoSEQ multiplex PCR; TCRdb keeps in-frame clones, though not all of them. In the table there are approximately 2,100 clones, about 80% of which are singletons. The sequenced sample was lung tumor tissue. The source of these receptors is a human donor with non-small cell lung cancer.

The J gene is TRBJ1-2, the V gene TRBV9; the match to TRBD1 covers 11 bases. The CDR3 totals 15 residues. Germline V gene sequence: CDR1 SGDLS, CDR2 YYNGEE. Trimming at V came to 0 bases and at J to 8 bases, leaving 6 bases not matched to a gene. CDR3 sequence reads: CASSVEGQGAKGYTF. The CDR3 coding sequence is TGTGCCAGCAGCGTAGAAGGACAGGGGGCGAAAGGCTACACCTTC.

The chain is built from TRBV13 and TRBJ1-2, with a weak D call TRBD1 (5 bases). Germline V gene data show CDR1 as PRHDT and CDR2 as FYEKMQ (reference sequence). The CDR3 extends over 14 amino acids. Deletions cut 5 bases from V and 0 bases from J, with 10 bases between. CDR3 nucleotide sequence: TGTGCCAGCAGCCCCAGGGAAGCTAACTATGGCTACACCTTC. This encodes CASSPREANYGYTF.

To note about this clone: Within the sample, other DNA sequences also encode this same CDR3. The V gene is TRBV7-2, the J gene TRBJ1-6; possibly TRBD1 for D (5 bases). The CDR3 consists of 13 residues. Trimming left V 5 bases short and J 7 bases short, with 9 bases between. CDR1 is SGHTA and CDR2 is FQGNSA in the germline V gene. Here the CDR3 reads CASSQDRNSPLHF. The CDR3 DNA sequence: TGTGCCAGCAGCCAAGACAGAAATTCACCCCTCCACTTT.

DNA of the CDR3: TGTGCCAGCAGTGCTAGCGGGCCCCCCTACGAGCAGTACTTC. It specifies CASSASGPPYEQYF. The V and J genes are TRBV2 and TRBJ2-5; TRBD2 aligns across 8 bases. The J call may be in error: the DNA end matches TRBJ2-7 better. CDR3 size: 14 residues. Germline lookup yields CDR1 SNHLY and CDR2 FYNNEI.

The rearrangement uses TRBV28 and TRBJ1-5; D remains ambiguous. This CDR3 has 11 residues. V was shortened by 5 bases and J by 11 bases, with 10 bases between the two germline ends. Germline CDR1 and CDR2: MDHEN and SYDVKM. The CDR3 nucleotides read TGTGCCAGCAGTCTCACTCGGGCCCAGCATTTT. Residues: CASSLTRAQHF.